Listed here are 23 T cell receptor beta chains from one sample, sequenced in a study of cytomegalovirus exposure and HLA in healthy donors. 13 Jbeta primers and 60 Vbeta primers were used for the PCR. The data were produced by immunoSEQ multiplex PCR, yet TCRdb's version contains in-frame clones alone and is incomplete. Altogether 140,000 or so clones are present, about 75% being singletons, with the ten largest covering 1.5% to 2%. Sequencing was performed on PBMCs. These receptors originate from a woman in her twenties or thirties in good health and CMV-seronegative.

The chain joins TRBV7-7 to TRBJ2-5; D may be TRBD2 (5 bases). Germline values: CDR1 SSHAT, CDR2 FNYEAQ (reference sequence). CDR3 length equals 13 residues. V was pared by 1 base and J by 2 bases, with 5 bases between. This chain's CDR3 is CASSLGLQETQYF. CDR3 nucleotides: TGTGCCAGCAGCTTAGGACTACAAGAGACCCAGTACTTC.

The chain combines TRBV7-9 with TRBJ1-6, with 8 bases matching TRBD1. V lost 3 bases, J lost 9 bases, and 10 bases stayed unmatched. This CDR3 contains 16 residues. CDR1 is SEHNR and CDR2 is FQNEAQ in the germline V gene (reference sequence). The DNA of the CDR3 is TGTGCCAGCAGCTTGCGGAAAGACAGGGGTGGTTCACCCCTCCACTTT. Encoded protein: CASSLRKDRGGSPLHF.

The chain is built from TRBV7-8 and TRBJ2-5; 9 bases map to TRBD2. J was trimmed by 13 bases and V by 5 bases; bases with no gene match: 26. The CDR3 is made up of 18 amino acids. Germline CDR1 reads SGHVS; CDR2 reads FQNEAQ. DNA for the CDR3: TGTGCCAGCAGCCCTACGCTCCCGTCGTCGTTGGTAGCGGGGGTTTCGTACTTC. It codes for CASSPTLPSSLVAGVSYF. The variable domain in full, completed from reference TRBV7-8 and TRBJ2-5, reads GAGVSQSPRYKVAKRGQDVALRCDPISGHVSLFWYQQALGQGPEFLTYFQNEAQLDKSGLPSDRFFAERPEGSVSTLKIQRTQQEDSAVYLCASSPTLPSSLVAGVSYFGPGTRLLVL.

This chain links TRBV9 with TRBJ1-1, with D uncertain. CDR3 length: 14 residues. Germline V gene sequence: CDR1 SGDLS, CDR2 YYNGEE. V lost 4 bases and J 5 bases, leaving 15 bases between the germline ends. The CDR3 DNA reads TGTGCCAGCAGCCCCGAACGAGGGAGGACTGAAGCTTTCTTT. Encoded protein: CASSPERGRTEAFF.

The CDR3 region has the DNA TGCGCCAGCAGTGAGGTCCGCTCCTACGAGCAGTACTTC. Amino acid sequence: CASSEVRSYEQYF. The chain combines TRBV10-1 with TRBJ2-7, with D uncertain. Trimming removed 2 bases at V and 0 bases at J, with 5 bases between. CDR3 length equals 13 residues. Germline V gives CDR1 WNHNN, CDR2 SYGVQD (reference sequence).

This clone was seen only a few times. This chain uses TRBV13 with TRBJ2-1; TRBD1 is a possible D gene (6 bases). From germline, CDR1 is PRHDT and CDR2 FYEKMQ (reference sequence). The CDR3 extends over 15 amino acids. V was cut by 1 base and J by 3 bases, with 10 bases left in between. The CDR3 DNA sequence: TGTGCCAGCAGCTTAGAGGGACATGGCTACAATGAGCAGTTCTTC. It specifies CASSLEGHGYNEQFF. Full variable domain (outside the CDR3, taken from reference TRBV13 and TRBJ2-1): AAGVIQSPRHLIKEKRETATLKCYPIPRHDTVYWYQQGPGQDPQFLISFYEKMQSDKGSIPDRFSAQQFSDYHSELNMSSLELGDSALYFCASSLEGHGYNEQFFGPGTRLTVL.

This rearrangement joins TRBV7-9 to TRBJ1-1; 7 nucleotides line up with TRBD1. CDR3 length: 16 residues. Germline V lookup: CDR1 SEHNR, CDR2 FQNEAQ (reference sequence). V was pared by 5 bases and J by 0 bases, with 9 bases of the junction left unmatched. CDR3 nucleotides: TGTGCCAGCAGCCTGAGGACAGGAAAACTGAACACTGAAGCTTTCTTT. Protein: CASSLRTGKLNTEAFF.

The rearrangement uses TRBV27 and TRBJ2-7; weak D call: TRBD1 (6 bases). The V gene lost 6 bases and the J gene lost 2 bases, with 17 bases spanning the gap. Germline V gene lookup returns CDR1 MNHEY and CDR2 SMNVEV (reference sequence). The CDR3 spans 15 residues. The chain's CDR3 is CASSSRGLGAYEQYF. As DNA, the CDR3 is TGTGCCAGCAGCTCCAGGGGTTTAGGGGCCTACGAGCAGTACTTC.

The chain couples TRBV5-1 to TRBJ1-5, with no clear D. This CDR3 region has 15 residues. In germline, CDR1 is SGHRS, CDR2 YFSETQ. V was pared by 1 base and J by 3 bases, with 11 bases between. This chain's CDR3 is CASSLYSPHNQPQHF. CDR3 DNA: TGCGCCAGCAGCTTGTACTCCCCCCACAATCAGCCCCAGCATTTT.

The chain joins TRBV30 to TRBJ2-7, with D possibly matching TRBD2 (6 bases). V was cut by 0 bases and J by 3 bases, with 21 bases left in between. The CDR3 loop spans 17 amino acids. Looked up from germline, CDR1 is GTSNPN and CDR2 is SVGIG (reference sequence). CDR3: CAWSVRRIGRRIYEQYF. CDR3 sequence (DNA): TGTGCCTGGAGTGTAAGGAGAATCGGGAGACGGATCTACGAGCAGTACTTC.

The J gene is TRBJ2-1, the V gene TRBV13; a weak D match, TRBD2 (7 bases). The germline CDR1 and CDR2 sequences are PRHDT and FYEKMQ (reference sequence). Trimming pared 3 bases from V and 5 bases from J, leaving 17 bases between. The CDR3 length is 16 residues. Written as DNA, the CDR3 is TGTGCCAGCAGCTTGGATTGGGGGGGCGTTCACAATGAGCAGTTCTTC. Its translation is CASSLDWGGVHNEQFF.

This chain joins TRBV29-1 and TRBJ2-1, with 8 bases identical to TRBD2. Trimming removed 7 bases from V and 8 bases from J; junction bases left unmatched: 22. The germline V gene has CDR1 SQVTM and CDR2 ANQGSEA. The CDR3 has 17 amino acids. In nucleotides, the CDR3 is TGCAGCGCGGGGGGGGCCGGTTATTCGAGGGCTGTGGATGAGCAGTTCTTC. It specifies CSAGGAGYSRAVDEQFF.

The V call is TRBV6-5, the J call TRBJ1-2, with TRBD1 as a possible D gene (5 bases). CDR3 length: 13 amino acids. The germline V and J ends were trimmed by 7 bases and 7 bases, with 16 bases remaining between them. Germline V lookup: CDR1 MNHEY, CDR2 SVGAGI. CDR3: CASTAGRERGYTF. The CDR3 nucleotides read TGTGCCAGCACCGCGGGACGGGAGCGTGGCTACACCTTC.

The chain combines TRBV5-5 with TRBJ1-3; the D gene is possibly TRBD1 (5 bases). The V end was cut by 1 base, the J end by 0 bases, with 11 bases between. The CDR3 has 16 residues. The germline V gene encodes CDR1 SGHKS and CDR2 YYEKEE (reference sequence). The CDR3 loop reads CASSLTGSHSGNTIYF. As DNA, the CDR3 is TGTGCCAGCAGCTTGACAGGATCTCACTCTGGAAACACCATATATTTT.

This clone was observed a single time. The chain has TRBV9 and TRBJ2-1, with 8 bases fitting TRBD1. Germline V gene data show CDR1 as SGDLS and CDR2 as YYNGEE. The CDR3 runs to 15 residues. Losses at the gene ends were 4 bases for V and 0 bases for J; bases not matched to a gene: 3. The CDR3 DNA sequence: TGTGCCAGCAGCCCGGGACAGGACTCCTACAATGAGCAGTTCTTC. Its protein is CASSPGQDSYNEQFF.

The chain joins TRBV7-9 to TRBJ1-1; 7 bases are shared with TRBD1. The length of the CDR3 is 12 residues. Losses at the gene ends were 7 bases for V and 5 bases for J; bases not matched to a gene: 4. Germline CDR1 is SEHNR and CDR2 is FQNEAQ (reference sequence). The CDR3 spells CASMSGGTEAFF. The DNA of the CDR3 is TGTGCCAGCATGTCAGGGGGTACTGAAGCTTTCTTT.

This clone was counted a few times. The J gene is TRBJ1-6, the V gene TRBV7-2; 8 positions agree with TRBD1. The trim removed 3 bases at V and 7 bases at J, leaving 5 bases unmatched. The CDR3 is 15 amino acids. Germline V gives CDR1 SGHTA, CDR2 FQGNSA. The chain's CDR3 is CASSFGQGGNSPLHF. The CDR3 region has the DNA TGTGCCAGCAGCTTCGGACAGGGCGGGAATTCACCCCTCCACTTT.

The V call is TRBV5-1, the J call TRBJ1-4; weak D call: TRBD1 (5 bases). Per germline, CDR1 SGHRS and CDR2 YFSETQ. This CDR3 spans 14 amino acids. V was shortened by 0 bases and J by 4 bases, with 7 bases between the two germline ends. The CDR3 loop reads CASSLEGRNEKLFF. In DNA form, the CDR3 reads TGCGCCAGCAGCTTGGAGGGGCGTAATGAAAAACTGTTTTTT.

The V gene is TRBV7-2, the J gene TRBJ2-1, with 8 bases aligning to TRBD2. The CDR3 length is 17 residues. Trimming took 2 bases from V and 5 from J; bases not matched to a gene: 11. Germline V gene lookup returns CDR1 SGHTA and CDR2 FQGNSA. The CDR3 bases are TGTGCCAGCAGCTTACTTACACCCGGGACTAGGAACAATGAGCAGTTCTTC. It yields the protein CASSLLTPGTRNNEQFF.

This clone showed up just once. V and J are TRBV5-6 and TRBJ2-7; the match to TRBD2 covers 8 bases. Germline CDR1 is SGHDT and CDR2 is YYEEEE. This CDR3 is 14 amino acids long. J was trimmed by 0 bases and V by 3 bases; bases with no gene match: 2. The CDR3 sequence is CASSYSGDSYEQYF. The CDR3 nucleotides are TGTGCCAGCAGCTATAGCGGGGACTCCTACGAGCAGTACTTC.

The rearrangement uses TRBV30 and TRBJ1-5; unclear D gene. CDR1 and CDR2 from the germline V gene are GTSNPN and SVGIG (reference sequence). V was cut by 1 base and J by 3 bases, with 10 bases left in between. This CDR3 comprises 14 residues. Here the CDR3 reads CAWSATENNQPQHF. DNA of the CDR3: TGTGCCTGGAGTGCAACCGAGAACAATCAGCCCCAGCATTTT. Full variable domain (remainder filled in from reference TRBV30 and TRBJ1-5): SQTIHQWPATLVQPVGSPLSLECTVEGTSNPNLYWYRQAAGRGLQLLFYSVGIGQISSEVPQNLSASRPQDRQFILSSKKLLLSDSGFYLCAWSATENNQPQHFGDGTRLSIL.

The chain uses TRBV2 and TRBJ2-7; D is possibly TRBD1 (6 bases). Germline V gene sequence: CDR1 SNHLY, CDR2 FYNNEI. This CDR3 has 13 residues. Trimming took off 5 bases at V and 4 bases at J, with 12 bases between the two ends. The CDR3 is CASSRDTLYEQYF. DNA of the CDR3: TGTGCCAGCAGTCGGGACACCCTTTACGAGCAGTACTTC.

This chain links TRBV30 with TRBJ1-6; D is possibly TRBD1 (6 bases). Germline CDR1 is GTSNPN and CDR2 is SVGIG (reference sequence). Trimming pared 4 bases from V and 8 bases from J, leaving 12 bases between. CDR3 length: 13 amino acids. The CDR3, as DNA: TGTGCCTGGAACCGGGACACTGATTCACCCCTCCACTTT. Residues: CAWNRDTDSPLHF.